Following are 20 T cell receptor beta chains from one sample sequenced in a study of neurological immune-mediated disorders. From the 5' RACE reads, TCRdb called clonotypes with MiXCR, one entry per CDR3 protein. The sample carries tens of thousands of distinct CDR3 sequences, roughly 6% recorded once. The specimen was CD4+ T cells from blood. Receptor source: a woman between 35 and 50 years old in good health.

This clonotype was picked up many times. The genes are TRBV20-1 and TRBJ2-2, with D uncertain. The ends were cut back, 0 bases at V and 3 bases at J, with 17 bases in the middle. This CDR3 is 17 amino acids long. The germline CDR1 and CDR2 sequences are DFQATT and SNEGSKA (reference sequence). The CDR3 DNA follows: TGCAGTGCTAGAGACCCGAAGAGCGAATTATACACCGGGGAGCTGTTTTTT. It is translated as CSARDPKSELYTGELFF.

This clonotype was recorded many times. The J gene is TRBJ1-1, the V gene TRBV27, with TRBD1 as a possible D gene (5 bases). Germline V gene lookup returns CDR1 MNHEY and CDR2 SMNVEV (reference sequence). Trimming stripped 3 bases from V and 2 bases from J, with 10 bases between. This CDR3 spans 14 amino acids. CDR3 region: CASSFDRINTEAFF. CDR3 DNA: TGTGCCAGCAGTTTCGACAGAATCAACACTGAAGCTTTCTTT.

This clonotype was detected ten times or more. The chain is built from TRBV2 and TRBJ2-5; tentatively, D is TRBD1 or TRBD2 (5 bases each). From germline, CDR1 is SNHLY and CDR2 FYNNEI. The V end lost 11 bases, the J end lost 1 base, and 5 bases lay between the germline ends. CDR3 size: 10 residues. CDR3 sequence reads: CAGGQETQYF. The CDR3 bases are TGTGCCGGGGGCCAAGAGACCCAGTACTTC.

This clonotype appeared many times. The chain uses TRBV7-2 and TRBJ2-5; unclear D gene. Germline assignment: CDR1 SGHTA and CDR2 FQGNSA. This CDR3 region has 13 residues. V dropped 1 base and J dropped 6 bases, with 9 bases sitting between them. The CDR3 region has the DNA TGTGCCAGCAGCTTAGAAAGGGAAAAGACCCAGTACTTC. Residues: CASSLEREKTQYF.

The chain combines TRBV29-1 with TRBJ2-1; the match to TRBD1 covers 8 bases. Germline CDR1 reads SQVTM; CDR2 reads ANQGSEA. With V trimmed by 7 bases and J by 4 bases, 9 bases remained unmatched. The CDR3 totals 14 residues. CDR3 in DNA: TGCAGCGGACGAGACAGGGGATTATACAATGAGCAGTTCTTC. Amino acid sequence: CSGRDRGLYNEQFF.

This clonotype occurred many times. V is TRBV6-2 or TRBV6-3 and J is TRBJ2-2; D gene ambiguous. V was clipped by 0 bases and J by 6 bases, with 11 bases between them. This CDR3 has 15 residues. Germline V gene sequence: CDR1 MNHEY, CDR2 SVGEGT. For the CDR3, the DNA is TGTGCCAGCAGTTACTCGGGCAGTCCACCCGGGGAGCTGTTTTTT. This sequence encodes CASSYSGSPPGELFF.

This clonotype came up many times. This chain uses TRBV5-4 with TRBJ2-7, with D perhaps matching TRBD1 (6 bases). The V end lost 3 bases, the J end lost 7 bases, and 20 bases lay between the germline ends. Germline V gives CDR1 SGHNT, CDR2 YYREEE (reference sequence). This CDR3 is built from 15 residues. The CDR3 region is CASSWRSTGDGEQYF. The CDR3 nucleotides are TGTGCCAGCAGCTGGAGATCGACAGGAGATGGTGAGCAGTACTTC.

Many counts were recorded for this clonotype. The CDR3 region is CSAPLAIAGELFF. In DNA, the CDR3 is TGCAGTGCTCCCCTAGCGATTGCCGGGGAGCTGTTTTTT. The genes are TRBV20-1 and TRBJ2-2, with D maybe TRBD2 (6 bases). The CDR3 runs to 13 residues. Trimming removed 5 bases at V and 6 bases at J, with 13 bases between. The germline gives CDR1 DFQATT, CDR2 SNEGSKA (reference sequence).

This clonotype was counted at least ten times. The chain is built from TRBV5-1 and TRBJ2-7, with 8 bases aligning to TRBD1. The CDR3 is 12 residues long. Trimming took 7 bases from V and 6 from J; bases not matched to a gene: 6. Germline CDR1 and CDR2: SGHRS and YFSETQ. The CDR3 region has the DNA TGCGCCAGCTGGGAAGACAGGGGCGAGCAGTACTTC. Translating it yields CASWEDRGEQYF.

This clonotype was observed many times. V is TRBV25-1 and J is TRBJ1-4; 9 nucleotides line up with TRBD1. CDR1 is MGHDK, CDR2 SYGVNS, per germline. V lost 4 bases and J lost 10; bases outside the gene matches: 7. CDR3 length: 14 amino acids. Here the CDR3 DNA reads TGTGCCAGCAGTGTGGGACAGGGTAGGCGAAAACTGTTTTTT. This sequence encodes CASSVGQGRRKLFF.

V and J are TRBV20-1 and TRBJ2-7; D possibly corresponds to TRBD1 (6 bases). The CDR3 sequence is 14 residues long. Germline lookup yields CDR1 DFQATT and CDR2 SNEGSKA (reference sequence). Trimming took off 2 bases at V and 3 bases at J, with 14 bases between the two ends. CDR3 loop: CSARPRDTFYEQYF. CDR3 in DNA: TGCAGTGCTAGACCCAGGGACACCTTCTACGAGCAGTACTTC.

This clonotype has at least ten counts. CDR3 nucleotides: TGTGCCATTTCCTGGAGCTCGAACACCGGGGAGCTGTTTTTT. Protein sequence: CAISWSSNTGELFF. The chain joins TRBV10-3 to TRBJ2-2; D is uncertain. Per the germline V gene, CDR1 is ENHRY and CDR2 is SYGVKD. V was pared by 9 bases and J by 0 bases, with 11 bases between. The CDR3 length is 14 residues.

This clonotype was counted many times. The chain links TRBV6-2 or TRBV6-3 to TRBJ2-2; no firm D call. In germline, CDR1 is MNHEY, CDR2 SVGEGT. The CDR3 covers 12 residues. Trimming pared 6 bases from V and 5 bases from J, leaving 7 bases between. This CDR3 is CASRLQTGELFF. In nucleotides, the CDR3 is TGTGCCAGCAGATTGCAAACCGGGGAGCTGTTTTTT.

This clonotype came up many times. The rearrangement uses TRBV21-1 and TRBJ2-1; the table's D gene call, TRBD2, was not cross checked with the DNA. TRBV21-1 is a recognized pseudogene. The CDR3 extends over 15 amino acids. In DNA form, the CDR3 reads TGTGCCAGCCGACCTAGACTAGCGGGGTACAATGAGCAGTTCTTC. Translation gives CASRPRLAGYNEQFF.

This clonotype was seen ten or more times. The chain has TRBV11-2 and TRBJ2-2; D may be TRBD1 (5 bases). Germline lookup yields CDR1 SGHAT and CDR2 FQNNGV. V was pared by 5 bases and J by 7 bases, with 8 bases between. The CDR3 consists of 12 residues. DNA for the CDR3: TGTGCCAGCAGCCTAGGGGTCGGGGAGCTGTTTTTT. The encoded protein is CASSLGVGELFF.

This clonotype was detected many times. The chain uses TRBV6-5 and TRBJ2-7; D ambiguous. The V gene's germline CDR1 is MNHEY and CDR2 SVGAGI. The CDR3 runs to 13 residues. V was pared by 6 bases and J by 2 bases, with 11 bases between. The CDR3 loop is CASRLDRTYEQYF. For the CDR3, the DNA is TGTGCCAGCAGGCTAGATCGGACCTACGAGCAGTACTTC.

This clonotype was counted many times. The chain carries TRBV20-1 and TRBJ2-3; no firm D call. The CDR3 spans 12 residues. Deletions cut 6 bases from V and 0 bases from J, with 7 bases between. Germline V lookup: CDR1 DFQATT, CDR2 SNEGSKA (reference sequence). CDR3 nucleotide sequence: TGCAGTGCCTCCCAGAGCACAGATACGCAGTATTTT. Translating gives CSASQSTDTQYF.

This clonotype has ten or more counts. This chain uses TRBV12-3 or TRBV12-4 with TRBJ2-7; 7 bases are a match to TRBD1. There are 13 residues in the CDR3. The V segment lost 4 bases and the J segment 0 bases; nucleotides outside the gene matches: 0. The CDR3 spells CASSWDSSYEQYF. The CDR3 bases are TGTGCCAGCAGTTGGGACAGCTCCTACGAGCAGTACTTC.

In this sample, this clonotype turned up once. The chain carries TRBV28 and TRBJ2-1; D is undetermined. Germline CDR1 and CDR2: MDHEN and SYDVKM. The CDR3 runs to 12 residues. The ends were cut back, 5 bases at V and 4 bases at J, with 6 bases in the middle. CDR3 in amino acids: CASSPLYNEQFF. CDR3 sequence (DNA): TGTGCCAGCAGTCCCCTTTACAATGAGCAGTTCTTC. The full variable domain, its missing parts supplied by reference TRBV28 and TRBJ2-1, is DVKVTQSSRYLVKRTGEKVFLECVQDMDHENMFWYRQDPGLGLRLIYFSYDVKMKEKGDIPEGYSVSREKKERFSLILESASTNQTSMYLCASSPLYNEQFFGPGTRLTVL.

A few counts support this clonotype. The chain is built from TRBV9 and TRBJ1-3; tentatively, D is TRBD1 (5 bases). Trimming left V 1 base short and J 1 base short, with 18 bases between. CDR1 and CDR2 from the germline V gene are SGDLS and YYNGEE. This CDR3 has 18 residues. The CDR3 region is CASSVLPRGGPSGNTIYF. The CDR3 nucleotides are TGTGCCAGCAGCGTACTCCCCCGGGGGGGTCCATCTGGAAACACCATATATTTT.